These 3 T cell receptor beta chains were sequenced from one sample in a study of tumor-infiltrating lymphocytes in primary liver carcinoma. With a constant-region primer, TCR beta cDNA was made from approximately 450 ng of total RNA. ARM-PCR, slightly modified, supplied the TCR beta libraries through three nested multiplex PCR rounds. The opening two PCR rounds, ten to eleven cycles each, paired TRBV1-TRBV30 forward primers with a C-beta reverse primer. TCRdb reanalysed the multiplex PCR reads using MiXCR and keeps one entry per CDR3 protein. The sample shows around 80,000 distinct CDR3 sequences, 65% to 75% of them seen only once. The study co-extracted DNA and RNA from 20-30 mg of unsorted bulk tissue. Sequencing was done on a sample of tumor-adjacent normal liver tissue. Receptors originate from a man aged 35 to 55 with primary liver carcinoma and hepatitis B virus infection.

Worth noting for this clonotype: An end of the junction differs from the germline gene, which may be a read error. The CDR3 sequence: CASSLVGTSGTDEQFF. In DNA form, the CDR3 reads TGTGCCAGCAGCTTGGTCGGGACTAGCGGGACAGATGAGCAGTTCTTC. This chain connects TRBV5-1 to TRBJ2-1; TRBD2 matches at 13 bases. CDR1 and CDR2 from the germline V gene are SGHRS and YFSETQ. This CDR3 has 16 amino acids.

A note on this clonotype: The junction departs from germline at one end; a sequencing error may be responsible. The chain has TRBV7-2 and TRBJ2-7, with 7 positions matching TRBD1. CDR1 SGHTA and CDR2 FQGNSA come from the germline V gene. The CDR3 runs 14 residues. CDR3 sequence reads: CASTSTDRPYEQYF. CDR3 bases: TGTGCCAGCACCTCCACGGACAGGCCCTACGAGCAGTATTTC. Combining the CDR3 with reference TRBV7-2 and TRBJ2-7 gives the whole variable domain GAGVSQSPSNKVTEKGKDVELRCDPISGHTALYWYRQSLGQGLEFLIYFQGNSAPDKSGLPSDRFSAERTGGSVSTLTIQRTQQEDSAVYLCASTSTDRPYEQYFGPGTRLTVT.

A word on this clonotype: A read error is possible here, since a much larger clone lies one base away. This chain links TRBV13 with TRBJ2-2; TRBD2 is a possible D gene (6 bases). The CDR3 is 17 amino acids. Germline V CDR1 and CDR2: PRHDT, FYEKMQ (reference sequence). The CDR3 loop is CASSTDYGGMNTVELFF. As DNA, the CDR3 is TGTGCCAGCAGCACGGACTATGGGGGGATGAACACCGTGGAGCTGTTTTTT.